This T cell receptor (beta chain) emerged from a study of PD-L1 blockade in urothelial cancer. Study summary: Patients' atezolizumab regimen, 1,200 mg intravenously every 3 weeks, began in the mid-2010s. Blood samples contained a median about 150,000 T cells.

Study-level results: Durable benefit was linked to greater 3-week expansion of tumor-associated blood clones.

Worth noting for this clone: Its antigen is undetermined.

Clones were sequenced by immunoSEQ multiplex PCR, and TCRdb holds only the in-frame ones, with some missing. The sample holds just under 40,000 clones, roughly 90% seen once. The CDR3 has 17 residues. V gave up 1 base and J gave up 5 bases; unmatched junction bases: 6. Germline loops: CDR1 LGHNA, CDR2 YSLEER. The time point is: pretreatment peripheral blood. Patients' urothelial carcinoma was locally advanced or metastatic. This TCR was recovered from a woman in her sixties or seventies with urothelial cancer. The V and J genes are TRBV4-3 and TRBJ2-3; 13 bases fit TRBD2. The material was PBMCs, obtained around atezolizumab (anti-PD-L1) treatment. The CDR3 DNA sequence: TGCGCCAGCAGCCAAGGAAGGACTAGCGGGAGTGGAGATACGCAGTATTTT. As protein: CASSQGRTSGSGDTQYF.